This T cell receptor (beta chain) was identified in a study of blood T cells in healthy people across ages. About this clonotype: As yet, its antigen is unknown.

The CDR3 loop spans 13 amino acids. Trimming stripped 4 bases from V and 3 bases from J, with 7 bases between. Using a J-beta primer mix together with a sample-barcoded 5' primer, a second PCR was run for about 6 to 11 cycles. MiXCR was run by TCRdb on the 5' RACE reads, yielding one entry per CDR3 protein. The table lists fewer than 2,000,000 distinct CDR3 sequences, roughly a third of them singletons. Study results and caveats: Estimated diversity across one million T cells was deemed an underestimate.

Material: blood. The V and J genes are TRBV12-3 or TRBV12-4 and TRBJ1-5; D is unresolved. This TCR was sampled from a woman in her 30s in good health. Written as DNA, the CDR3 is TGTGCCAGCAGTTACGGGATCAATCAGCCCCAGCATTTT. It yields the protein CASSYGINQPQHF.